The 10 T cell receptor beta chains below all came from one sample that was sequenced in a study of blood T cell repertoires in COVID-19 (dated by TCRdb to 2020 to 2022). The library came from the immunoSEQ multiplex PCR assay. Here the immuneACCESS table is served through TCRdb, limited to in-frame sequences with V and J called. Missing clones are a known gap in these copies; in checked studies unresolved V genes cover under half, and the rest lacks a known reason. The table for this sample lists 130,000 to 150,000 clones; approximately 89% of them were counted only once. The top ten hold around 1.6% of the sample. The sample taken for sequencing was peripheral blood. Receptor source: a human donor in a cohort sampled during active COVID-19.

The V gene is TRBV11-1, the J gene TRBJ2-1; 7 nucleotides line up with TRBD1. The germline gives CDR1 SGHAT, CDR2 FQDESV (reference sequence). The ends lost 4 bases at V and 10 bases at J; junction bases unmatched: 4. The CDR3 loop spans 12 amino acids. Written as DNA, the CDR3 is TGTGCCAGCAGCTCGTACAGGGGCGAGCAGTTCTTC. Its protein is CASSSYRGEQFF. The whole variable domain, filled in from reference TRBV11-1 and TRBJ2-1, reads EAEVAQSPRYKITEKSQAVAFWCDPISGHATLYWYRQILGQGPELLVQFQDESVVDDSQLPKDRFSAERLKGVDSTLKIQPAELGDSAMYLCASSSYRGEQFFGPGTRLTVL.

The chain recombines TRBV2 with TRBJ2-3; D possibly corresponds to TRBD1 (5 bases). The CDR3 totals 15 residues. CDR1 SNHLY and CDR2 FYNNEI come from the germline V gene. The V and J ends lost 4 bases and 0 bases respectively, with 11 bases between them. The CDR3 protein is CASSGTSTSTDTQYF. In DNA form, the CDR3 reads TGTGCCAGCAGTGGGACATCAACTAGCACAGATACGCAGTATTTT.

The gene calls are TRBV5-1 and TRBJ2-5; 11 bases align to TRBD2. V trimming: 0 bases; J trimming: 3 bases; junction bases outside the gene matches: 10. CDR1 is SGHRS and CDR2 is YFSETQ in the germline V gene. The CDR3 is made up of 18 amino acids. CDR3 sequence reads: CASSLGRSGTSGEETQYF. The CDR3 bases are TGCGCCAGCAGCTTGGGACGATCCGGGACTAGCGGCGAAGAGACCCAGTACTTC.

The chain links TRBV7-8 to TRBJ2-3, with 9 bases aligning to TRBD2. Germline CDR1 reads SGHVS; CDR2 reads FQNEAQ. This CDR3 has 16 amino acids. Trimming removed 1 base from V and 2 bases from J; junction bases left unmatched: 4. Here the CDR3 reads CASSLEAGGNTDTQYF. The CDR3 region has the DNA TGTGCCAGCAGCTTAGAGGCGGGGGGGAACACAGATACGCAGTATTTT.

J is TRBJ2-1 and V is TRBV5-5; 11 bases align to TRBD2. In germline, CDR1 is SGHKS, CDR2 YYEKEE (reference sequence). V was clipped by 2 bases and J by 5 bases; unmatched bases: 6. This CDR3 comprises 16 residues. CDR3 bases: TGTGCCAGCAGCTTACCGGGACTAGCGGCCCACAATGAGCAGTTCTTC. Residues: CASSLPGLAAHNEQFF.

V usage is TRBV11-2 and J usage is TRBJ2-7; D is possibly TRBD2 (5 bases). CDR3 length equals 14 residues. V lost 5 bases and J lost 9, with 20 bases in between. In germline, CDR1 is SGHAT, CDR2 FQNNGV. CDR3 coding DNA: TGTGCCAGCAGCCCCGGGGTCGGGGAAGTTCGGCAGTACTTC. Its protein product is CASSPGVGEVRQYF.

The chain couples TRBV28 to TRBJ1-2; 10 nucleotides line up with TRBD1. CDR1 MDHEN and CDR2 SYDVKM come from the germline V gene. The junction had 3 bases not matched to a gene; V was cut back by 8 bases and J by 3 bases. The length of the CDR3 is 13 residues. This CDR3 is CASRTGGHYGYTF. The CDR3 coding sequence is TGTGCCAGCCGGACAGGGGGGCACTATGGCTACACCTTC.

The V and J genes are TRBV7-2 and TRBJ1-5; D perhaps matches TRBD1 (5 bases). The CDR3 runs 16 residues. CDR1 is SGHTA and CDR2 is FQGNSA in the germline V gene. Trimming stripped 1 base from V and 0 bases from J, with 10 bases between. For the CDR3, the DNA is TGTGCCAGCAGCTTAGAGACAGCTTATAGCAATCAGCCCCAGCATTTT. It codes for CASSLETAYSNQPQHF.

The CDR3 loop is CASSLYGRGDTEAFF. Written as DNA, the CDR3 is TGCGCCAGCAGCTTGTATGGCAGGGGGGACACTGAAGCTTTCTTT. This chain uses TRBV5-1 with TRBJ1-1, with 7 bases aligning to TRBD1. Germline V lookup: CDR1 SGHRS, CDR2 YFSETQ. V trimming: 1 base; J trimming: 3 bases; junction bases outside the gene matches: 6. The CDR3 length is 15 residues.

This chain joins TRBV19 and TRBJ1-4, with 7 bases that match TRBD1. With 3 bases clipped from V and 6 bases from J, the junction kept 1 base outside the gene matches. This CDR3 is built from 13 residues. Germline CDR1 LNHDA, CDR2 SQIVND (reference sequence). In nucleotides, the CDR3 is TGTGCCAGTAGTATCGACAGGGATGAAAAACTGTTTTTT. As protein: CASSIDRDEKLFF.